A single sample gave rise to the 27 T cell receptor beta chains below, sequenced in a study of response to subunit inactivated influenza vaccine. Using its own MiXCR run on the RT-PCR reads, TCRdb lists one record per CDR3 protein. This table holds about 160,000 distinct CDR3 sequences, approximately 11% found once. The specimen was non-naive T cells sorted from PBMCs, collected 40 to 50 days after vaccination. The receptors shown here come from a man aged 45-65 years who received an inactivated influenza vaccine.

This clonotype came up many times. V is TRBV7-9 and J is TRBJ1-2; D gene ambiguous. The germline V gene has CDR1 SEHNR and CDR2 FQNEAQ (reference sequence). The CDR3 is 13 amino acids. Trimming stripped 1 base from V and 3 bases from J, with 6 bases between. This CDR3 reads CASSLGDYYGYTF. The CDR3 DNA reads as TGTGCCAGCAGCTTAGGGGATTACTATGGCTACACCTTC. Variable domain in full (rest from reference TRBV7-9 and TRBJ1-2): DTGVSQNPRHKITKRGQNVTFRCDPISEHNRLYWYRQTLGQGPEFLTYFQNEAQLEKSRLLSDRFSAERPKGSFSTLEIQRTEQGDSAMYLCASSLGDYYGYTFGSGTRLTVV.

This chain connects TRBV12-3 or TRBV12-4 to TRBJ2-7; D unresolved. V lost 3 bases, J lost 0 bases, and 9 bases lay in between. The CDR3 has 14 amino acids. CDR3 in amino acids: CASSLGSSSYEQYF. DNA for the CDR3: TGTGCCAGCAGTTTGGGCTCCAGCTCCTACGAGCAGTACTTC.

This clonotype has more than one count but fewer than ten. The chain couples TRBV20-1 to TRBJ2-1, with 9 bases fitting TRBD2. Germline CDR1 DFQATT, CDR2 SNEGSKA (reference sequence). The CDR3 totals 15 residues. V shed 3 bases, J shed 4 bases, and the junction held 7 bases outside the gene matches. The CDR3: CSARSGRLPYNEQFF. CDR3 DNA: TGCAGTGCTAGGAGCGGGAGGCTCCCTTACAATGAGCAGTTCTTC.

This clonotype has a handful of counts. V is TRBV29-1 and J is TRBJ2-7; 9 bases line up with TRBD2. V trimming: 4 bases; J trimming: 6 bases; junction bases outside the gene matches: 10. The CDR3 runs 14 residues. Germline loops: CDR1 SQVTM, CDR2 ANQGSEA. The CDR3 loop reads CSVALAGGPGEQYF. CDR3 DNA: TGCAGCGTTGCTCTGGCGGGAGGGCCGGGCGAGCAGTACTTC.

The sample holds a few counts of this clonotype. The gene calls are TRBV28 and TRBJ2-3; a possible D gene is TRBD2 (5 bases). Germline CDR1 is MDHEN and CDR2 is SYDVKM. V gave up 5 bases and J gave up 7 bases, with 13 bases separating them. This CDR3 has 13 amino acids. The DNA of the CDR3 is TGTGCCAGCAGTCTGCCGGGGAGTAATACGCAGTATTTT. Its protein product is CASSLPGSNTQYF.

The V and J genes are TRBV5-1 and TRBJ1-4; TRBD1 aligns across 10 bases. V shed 0 bases, J shed 13 bases, and the junction held 12 bases outside the gene matches. This CDR3 has 16 amino acids. Germline V gives CDR1 SGHRS, CDR2 YFSETQ. CDR3 amino acids: CASSLAPGQGTSGLFF. As DNA, the CDR3 is TGCGCCAGCAGCTTGGCCCCGGGACAGGGGACCTCTGGACTGTTTTTT. The complete variable domain, with remaining parts taken from reference TRBV5-1 and TRBJ1-4, reads KAGVTQTPRYLIKTRGQQVTLSCSPISGHRSVSWYQQTPGQGLQFLFEYFSETQRNKGNFPGRFSGRQFSNSRSEMNVSTLELGDSALYLCASSLAPGQGTSGLFFGSGTQLSVL.

This clonotype was found a few times. The CDR3 nucleotides are TGCAGTGCTTCCCTCAGTGGGCGAGGCTACACCTTC. Translation gives CSASLSGRGYTF. The chain uses TRBV20-1 and TRBJ1-2; no clear D. This CDR3 has 12 amino acids. Germline V gene sequence: CDR1 DFQATT, CDR2 SNEGSKA (reference sequence). V was cut by 5 bases and J by 8 bases, with 15 bases left in between.

V gene TRBV6-5 combines with J gene TRBJ2-2, with 9 bases aligning to TRBD1. The CDR3 has 13 residues. Losses at the gene ends were 4 bases for V and 7 bases for J; bases not matched to a gene: 1. CDR1 is MNHEY and CDR2 is SVGAGI in the germline V gene. The CDR3 nucleotides read TGTGCCAGCAGTTGGACAGGGGTCGGGGAGCTGTTTTTT. Translated: CASSWTGVGELFF.

This clonotype appeared a few times. V is TRBV9 and J is TRBJ2-3; D possibly uses TRBD1 or TRBD2 (5 bases each). CDR1 and CDR2 (germline): SGDLS, YYNGEE. V was trimmed by 5 bases and J by 1 base, leaving 14 bases between them. CDR3 length: 15 amino acids. The CDR3 DNA reads TGTGCCAGCAGACGAAGGGGAGAGGGCACAGATACGCAGTATTTT. Residues: CASRRRGEGTDTQYF.

This clonotype has more than one count but fewer than ten. The genes are TRBV20-1 and TRBJ1-5; D possibly corresponds to TRBD1 (5 bases). V lost 1 base and J lost 2, with 15 bases in between. Germline V gene lookup returns CDR1 DFQATT and CDR2 SNEGSKA (reference sequence). There are 16 residues in the CDR3. The CDR3 here is CSARVPTGLRNQPQHF. Written as DNA, the CDR3 is TGCAGTGCTAGAGTTCCCACGGGACTGCGCAATCAGCCCCAGCATTTT.

The chain is built from TRBV11-2 and TRBJ2-1, with D possibly matching TRBD1 (5 bases). CDR1 is SGHAT, CDR2 FQNNGV, per germline. Trimming left V 5 bases short and J 5 bases short, with 22 bases between. The CDR3 loop spans 17 amino acids. The CDR3 sequence: CASSPQGLSSSDNEQFF. CDR3 in DNA: TGTGCCAGCAGCCCCCAGGGCCTGAGTTCGTCGGACAATGAGCAGTTCTTC.

This clonotype was observed at least ten times. CDR3 in DNA: TGCGCCAGCAGTCGAACGTCCTACGAGCAGTACTTC. This sequence encodes CASSRTSYEQYF. The V gene is TRBV5-1, the J gene TRBJ2-7, with D hard to call. With 5 bases removed from V and 1 base from J, the gap between germline ends came to 7 bases. Germline lookup yields CDR1 SGHRS and CDR2 YFSETQ. The CDR3 sequence is 12 residues long.

This chain uses TRBV6-1 with TRBJ2-5; D is ambiguous. Germline V lookup: CDR1 MNHNS, CDR2 SASEGT. Trimming left V 7 bases short and J 5 bases short, with 17 bases between. This CDR3 comprises 14 residues. In DNA, the CDR3 is TGTGCCAGCATAAAGGACCCCCTCAGGGAGACCCAGTACTTC. It translates to CASIKDPLRETQYF.

This clonotype came up a few times. The CDR3 spells CASSRGSTSGRLETQYF. The CDR3 bases are TGTGCCAGCAGCCGTGGTTCGACTAGCGGGAGATTGGAGACCCAGTACTTC. The chain recombines TRBV6-2 or TRBV6-3 with TRBJ2-5, with 12 bases that match TRBD2. The CDR3 spans 17 residues. In germline, CDR1 is MNHEY, CDR2 SVGEGT. V lost 6 bases to trimming and J lost 5 bases; unmatched junction nucleotides: 13.

The rearrangement links TRBV27 to TRBJ2-7; 7 nucleotides align to TRBD1. Germline assignment: CDR1 MNHEY and CDR2 SMNVEV (reference sequence). V trimming: 5 bases; J trimming: 1 base; junction bases outside the gene matches: 8. The CDR3 loop spans 15 amino acids. CDR3 nucleotides: TGTGCCAGCAGTCAAAAGACAGGGCCTTCCTACGAGCAGTACTTC. It encodes CASSQKTGPSYEQYF.

In its sample, this clonotype was seen many times. The chain combines TRBV2 with TRBJ2-3, with 7 bases aligning to TRBD2. The CDR3 extends over 17 amino acids. Per germline, CDR1 SNHLY and CDR2 FYNNEI. Unmatched junction bases numbered 9, after V lost 2 bases and J lost 1 base. The CDR3 here is CASSESLGGPGTDTQYF. The CDR3 bases are TGTGCCAGCAGTGAATCGTTGGGAGGGCCTGGCACAGATACGCAGTATTTT.

This clonotype was picked up a small number of times. This chain links TRBV29-1 with TRBJ1-2, with D perhaps TRBD1 (5 bases). Germline V CDR1 and CDR2: SQVTM, ANQGSEA. The V gene lost 4 bases and the J gene lost 9 bases, with 9 bases spanning the gap. The CDR3 has 10 residues. CDR3 protein: CSVGGKSYTF. The CDR3 DNA follows: TGCAGCGTTGGGGGGAAGAGCTACACCTTC.

This clonotype was counted a few times. The gene calls are TRBV4-2 and TRBJ2-3, with D possibly TRBD1 on 5 matching bases. Germline V gene lookup returns CDR1 LGHNA and CDR2 YNFKEQ. The CDR3 covers 13 residues. The V gene lost 4 bases and the J gene lost 5 bases, with 10 bases spanning the gap. The CDR3 spells CASSRDRLDTQYF. DNA of the CDR3: TGTGCCAGCAGCCGTGACAGATTAGATACGCAGTATTTT.

This clonotype has just a few counts. The CDR3 here is CASSPPTPTGRNEQFF. CDR3 bases: TGTGCCAGCTCACCACCTACCCCGACAGGGAGGAATGAGCAGTTCTTC. V usage is TRBV18 and J usage is TRBJ2-1; a weak D match, TRBD1 (7 bases). V dropped 0 bases and J dropped 7 bases, with 16 bases sitting between them. Per the germline V gene, CDR1 is KGHSH and CDR2 is LQKENI. The CDR3 consists of 16 residues.

This clonotype has just a few counts. This sequence joins TRBV15 and TRBJ1-5; the D is unclear. The CDR3 loop spans 15 amino acids. V dropped 1 base and J dropped 7 bases, with 14 bases sitting between them. Germline-derived CDR1 and CDR2 are LNHNV and YYDKDF (reference sequence). CDR3 nucleotides: TGTGCCACCAGCAGAGGGGCTTACCCGGGGCAGCCCCAGCATTTT. This encodes CATSRGAYPGQPQHF.

This clonotype was counted many times. The chain combines TRBV20-1 with TRBJ1-3; possibly TRBD1 for D (5 bases). The CDR3 length is 15 residues. V lost 0 bases, J lost 0 bases, and 9 bases lay in between. Germline CDR1 DFQATT, CDR2 SNEGSKA (reference sequence). CDR3: CSARDFGGSGNTIYF. CDR3 nucleotide sequence: TGCAGTGCTAGAGATTTCGGGGGCTCTGGAAACACCATATATTTT.

This clonotype qualifies as medium-sized. The gene calls are TRBV20-1 and TRBJ1-2; no definite D call. Between the trimmed V and J ends, which lost 6 bases and 2 bases, there was a span of 16 bases. This CDR3 comprises 14 residues. The germline V gene has CDR1 DFQATT and CDR2 SNEGSKA (reference sequence). The CDR3 here is CSANEGAANYGYTF. The CDR3 nucleotides are TGCAGTGCGAACGAGGGTGCCGCAAACTATGGCTACACCTTC.

This clonotype has a handful of counts. The chain employs TRBV7-8 and TRBJ1-3; D not resolved. This CDR3 region has 14 residues. The V and J ends lost 2 bases and 0 bases respectively, with 5 bases between them. Germline values: CDR1 SGHVS, CDR2 FQNEAQ. The CDR3 DNA reads as TGTGCCAGCAGCTTATGGGACTCTGGAAACACCATATATTTT. The encoded protein is CASSLWDSGNTIYF.

The chain joins TRBV6-1 to TRBJ2-2; D is unclear. The CDR3 loop spans 15 amino acids. V was trimmed by 5 bases and J by 0 bases, leaving 10 bases between them. Looked up from germline, CDR1 is MNHNS and CDR2 is SASEGT. CDR3: CASSPQRANTGELFF. DNA of the CDR3: TGTGCCAGCAGTCCCCAACGAGCGAACACCGGGGAGCTGTTTTTT.

This clonotype was recorded once. This rearrangement joins TRBV6-2 or TRBV6-3 to TRBJ2-1; D possibly corresponds to TRBD2 (6 bases). CDR3 size: 17 residues. Germline V gives CDR1 MNHEY, CDR2 SVGEGT. V was cut by 3 bases and J by 6 bases, with 21 bases left in between. The CDR3 loop is CASSYSPSSGTLNEQFF. The CDR3, as DNA: TGTGCCAGCAGTTATTCGCCCAGTAGCGGCACCCTCAATGAGCAGTTCTTC.

This clonotype showed up just a few times. The chain is built from TRBV15 and TRBJ2-3, with D perhaps assigned TRBD1 or TRBD2 (6 bases each). Germline V CDR1 and CDR2: LNHNV, YYDKDF (reference sequence). CDR3 length equals 13 residues. The germline V and J ends were trimmed by 4 bases and 6 bases, with 11 bases remaining between them. CDR3 region: CATSIRGGDTQYF. CDR3 coding DNA: TGTGCCACCAGCATCCGAGGGGGGGATACGCAGTATTTT.

This clonotype was detected a few times. The chain joins TRBV20-1 to TRBJ1-4; D is unresolved. The CDR3 is 14 residues long. Trimming stripped 1 base from V and 8 bases from J, with 14 bases between. Germline V CDR1 and CDR2: DFQATT, SNEGSKA (reference sequence). The CDR3 sequence is CSARVRFSGEKLFF. The CDR3, as DNA: TGCAGTGCTAGAGTACGGTTCAGTGGGGAAAAACTGTTTTTT.